This entry concerns a single TCR beta chain. The table came from immunoSEQ multiplex PCR; TCRdb's copy has only in-frame clones and leaves some out. The data hold around 510,000 clones, with approximately 95% observed a single time. This entry comes from a study of shared clonotypes between healthy human individuals. Study in general: Used for every donor were three CD4 naive, three CD4 memory, two CD8 naive and one CD8 memory plate.

Germline CDR1 reads SGHRS; CDR2 reads YFSETQ. The ends were cut back, 0 bases at V and 5 bases at J, with 11 bases in the middle. This CDR3 is 14 amino acids long. Healthy HIV-negative adults with no recent acute infections or vaccinations were recruited as donors. The V call is TRBV5-1, the J call TRBJ2-5, with D perhaps matching TRBD2 (6 bases). This clonotype originated in a woman aged 25 to 39 in good health. The sample was naive CD4+ T cells sorted from blood. Documented subset: CD45RA+ positively selected. CDR3 region: CASSLARGIETQYF. The CDR3 DNA sequence: TGCGCCAGCAGCTTGGCCCGGGGGATTGAGACCCAGTACTTC.